This T cell receptor (beta chain) was captured by sequencing in a study of read filtering for tumor transcriptome and immune sequencing. Background on the study: Among patients, 17 were male and approximately 15 female, aged roughly 45 to 85 (mean about 69). By R-ISS, stages I, II and III held approximately 8, 16 and 7 patients.

Molecular barcoded adaptors covering alpha/delta and beta/gamma chains were used on approximately 400 ng RNA. TCRdb ran MiXCR on the reads and lists one entry per CDR3 protein. This table holds some 41,000 distinct CDR3 sequences, roughly 13% found once. V lost 4 bases and J lost 4, with 17 bases in between. Germline assignment: CDR1 SGDLS and CDR2 YYNGEE. There are 15 residues in the CDR3. This clonotype was recorded at least ten times. V is TRBV9 and J is TRBJ1-1, with D possibly matching TRBD1 (5 bases). Sequenced material: a population of CD138-negative cells sorted from bone marrow. The clonotype comes from a donor aged 40 or over with multiple myeloma. For the CDR3, the DNA is TGTGCCAGCAGCCCAAGGGGTGGGATTTCCACTGAAGCTTTCTTT. It encodes CASSPRGGISTEAFF.